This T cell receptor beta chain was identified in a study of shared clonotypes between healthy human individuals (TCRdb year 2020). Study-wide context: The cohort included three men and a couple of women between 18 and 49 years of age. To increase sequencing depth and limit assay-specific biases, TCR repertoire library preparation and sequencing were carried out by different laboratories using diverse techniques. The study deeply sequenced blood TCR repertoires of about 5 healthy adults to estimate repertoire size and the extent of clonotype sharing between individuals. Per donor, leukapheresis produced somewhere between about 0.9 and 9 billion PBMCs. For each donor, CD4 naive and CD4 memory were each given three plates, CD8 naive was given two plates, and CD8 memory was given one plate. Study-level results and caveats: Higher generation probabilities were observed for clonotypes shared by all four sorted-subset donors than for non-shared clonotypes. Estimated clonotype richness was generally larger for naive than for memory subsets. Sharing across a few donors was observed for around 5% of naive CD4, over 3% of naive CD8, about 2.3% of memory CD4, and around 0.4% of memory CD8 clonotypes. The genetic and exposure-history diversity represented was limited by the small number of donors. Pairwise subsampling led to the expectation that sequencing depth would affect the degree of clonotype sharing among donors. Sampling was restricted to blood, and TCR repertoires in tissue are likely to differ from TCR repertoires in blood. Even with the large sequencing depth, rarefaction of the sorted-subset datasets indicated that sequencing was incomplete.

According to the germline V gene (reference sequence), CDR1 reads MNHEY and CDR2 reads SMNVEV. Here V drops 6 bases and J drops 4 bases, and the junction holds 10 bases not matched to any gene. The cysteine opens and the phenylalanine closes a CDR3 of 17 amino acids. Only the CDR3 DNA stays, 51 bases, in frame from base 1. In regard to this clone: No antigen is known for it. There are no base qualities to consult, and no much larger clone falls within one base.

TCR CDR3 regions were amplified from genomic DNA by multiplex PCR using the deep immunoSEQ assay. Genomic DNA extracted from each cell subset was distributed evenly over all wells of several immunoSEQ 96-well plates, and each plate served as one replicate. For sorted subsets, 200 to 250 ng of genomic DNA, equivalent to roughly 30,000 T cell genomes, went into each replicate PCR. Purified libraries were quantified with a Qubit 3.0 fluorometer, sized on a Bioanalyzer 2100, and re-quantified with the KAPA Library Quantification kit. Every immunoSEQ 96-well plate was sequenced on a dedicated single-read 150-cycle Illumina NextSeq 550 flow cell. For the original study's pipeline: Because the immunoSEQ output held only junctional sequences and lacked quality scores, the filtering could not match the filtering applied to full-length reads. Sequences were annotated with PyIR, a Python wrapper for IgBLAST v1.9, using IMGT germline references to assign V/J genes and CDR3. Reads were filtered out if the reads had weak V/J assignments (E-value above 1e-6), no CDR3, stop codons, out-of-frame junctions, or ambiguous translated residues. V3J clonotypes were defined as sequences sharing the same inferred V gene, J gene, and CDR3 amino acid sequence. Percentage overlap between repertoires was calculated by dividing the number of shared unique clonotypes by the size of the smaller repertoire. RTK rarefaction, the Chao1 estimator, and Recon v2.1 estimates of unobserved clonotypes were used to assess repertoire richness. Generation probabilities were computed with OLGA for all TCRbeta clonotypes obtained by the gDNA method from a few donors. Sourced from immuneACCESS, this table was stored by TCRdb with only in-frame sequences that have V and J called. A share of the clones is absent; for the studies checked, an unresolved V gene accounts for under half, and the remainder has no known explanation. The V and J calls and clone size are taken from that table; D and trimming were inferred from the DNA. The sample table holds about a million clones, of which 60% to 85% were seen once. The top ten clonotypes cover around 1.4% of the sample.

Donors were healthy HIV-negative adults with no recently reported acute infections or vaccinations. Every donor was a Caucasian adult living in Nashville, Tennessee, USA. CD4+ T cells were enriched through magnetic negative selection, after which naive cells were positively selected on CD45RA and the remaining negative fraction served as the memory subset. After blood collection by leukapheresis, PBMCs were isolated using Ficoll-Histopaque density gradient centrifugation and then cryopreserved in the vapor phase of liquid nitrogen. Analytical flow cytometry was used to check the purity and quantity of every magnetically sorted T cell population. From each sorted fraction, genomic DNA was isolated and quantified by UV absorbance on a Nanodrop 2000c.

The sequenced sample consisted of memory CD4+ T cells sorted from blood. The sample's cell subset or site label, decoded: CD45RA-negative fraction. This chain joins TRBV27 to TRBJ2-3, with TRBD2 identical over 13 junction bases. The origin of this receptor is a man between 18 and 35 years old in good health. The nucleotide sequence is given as TGTGCCAGCAGATACCAACTAGCGGGAGGGCAGTCAGATACGCAGTATTTT. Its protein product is CASRYQLAGGQSDTQYF.